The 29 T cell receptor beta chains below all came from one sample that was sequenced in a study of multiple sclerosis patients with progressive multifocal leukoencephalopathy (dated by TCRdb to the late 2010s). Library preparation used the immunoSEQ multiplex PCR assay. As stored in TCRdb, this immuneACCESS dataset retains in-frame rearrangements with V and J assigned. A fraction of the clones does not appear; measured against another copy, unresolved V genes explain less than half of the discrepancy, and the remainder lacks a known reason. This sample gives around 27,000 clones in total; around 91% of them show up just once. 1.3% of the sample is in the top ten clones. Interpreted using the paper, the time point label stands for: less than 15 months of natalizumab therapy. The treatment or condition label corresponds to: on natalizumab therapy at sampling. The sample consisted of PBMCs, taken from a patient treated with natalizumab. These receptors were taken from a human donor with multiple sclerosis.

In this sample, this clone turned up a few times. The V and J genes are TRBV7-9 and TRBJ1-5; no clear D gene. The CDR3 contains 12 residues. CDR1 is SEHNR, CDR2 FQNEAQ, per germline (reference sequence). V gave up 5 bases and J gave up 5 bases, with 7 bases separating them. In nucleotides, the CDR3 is TGTGCCAGCAGCGAACACGATCAGCCCCAGCATTTT. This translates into CASSEHDQPQHF.

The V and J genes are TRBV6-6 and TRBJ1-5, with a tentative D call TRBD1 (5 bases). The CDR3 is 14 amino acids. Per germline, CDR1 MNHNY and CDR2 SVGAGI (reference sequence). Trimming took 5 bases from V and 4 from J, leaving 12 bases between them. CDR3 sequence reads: CASSPAGRNQPQHF. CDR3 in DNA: TGTGCCAGCAGTCCCGCGGGGCGGAATCAGCCCCAGCATTTT.

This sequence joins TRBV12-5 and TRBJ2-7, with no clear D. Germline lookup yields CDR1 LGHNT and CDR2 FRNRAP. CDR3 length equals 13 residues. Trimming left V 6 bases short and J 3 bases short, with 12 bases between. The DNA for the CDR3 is TGTGCTAGTGGATCCCGACCGAACTACGAGCAGTACTTC. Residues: CASGSRPNYEQYF.

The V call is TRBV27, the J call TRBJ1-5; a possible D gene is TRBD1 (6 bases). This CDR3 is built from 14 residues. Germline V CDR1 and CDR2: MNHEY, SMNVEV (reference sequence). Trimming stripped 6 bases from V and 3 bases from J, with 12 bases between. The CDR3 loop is CASSSDRFNQPQHF. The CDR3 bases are TGTGCCAGCAGCTCCGACAGGTTCAATCAGCCCCAGCATTTT.

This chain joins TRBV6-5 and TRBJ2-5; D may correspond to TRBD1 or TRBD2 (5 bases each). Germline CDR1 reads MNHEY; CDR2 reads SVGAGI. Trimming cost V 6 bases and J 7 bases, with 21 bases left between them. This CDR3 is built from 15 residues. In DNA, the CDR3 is TGTGCCAGCAGCCTTGTCGGGGCAGTCCCCGGGACCCAGTACTTC. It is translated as CASSLVGAVPGTQYF.

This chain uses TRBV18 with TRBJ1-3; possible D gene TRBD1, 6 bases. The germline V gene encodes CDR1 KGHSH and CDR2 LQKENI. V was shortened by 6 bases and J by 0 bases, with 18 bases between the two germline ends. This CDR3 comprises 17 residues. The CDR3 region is CASSQIQGTSSGNTIYF. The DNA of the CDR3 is TGTGCCAGCTCCCAGATCCAGGGGACGTCCTCTGGAAACACCATATATTTT. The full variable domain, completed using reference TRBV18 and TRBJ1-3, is NAGVMQNPRHLVRRRGQEARLRCSPMKGHSHVYWYRQLPEEGLKFMVYLQKENIIDESGMPKERFSAEFPKEGPSILRIQQVVRGDSAAYFCASSQIQGTSSGNTIYFGEGSWLTVV.

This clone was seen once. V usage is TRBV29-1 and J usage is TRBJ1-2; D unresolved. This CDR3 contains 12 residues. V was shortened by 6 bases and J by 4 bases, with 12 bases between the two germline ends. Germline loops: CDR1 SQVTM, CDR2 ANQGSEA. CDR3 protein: CSVRTALYGYTF. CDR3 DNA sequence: TGCAGCGTCAGAACAGCACTCTATGGCTACACCTTC. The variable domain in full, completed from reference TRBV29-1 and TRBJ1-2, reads SAVISQKPSRDICQRGTSLTIQCQVDSQVTMMFWYRQQPGQSLTLIATANQGSEATYESGFVIDKFPISRPNLTFSTLTVSNMSPEDSSIYLCSVRTALYGYTFGSGTRLTVV.

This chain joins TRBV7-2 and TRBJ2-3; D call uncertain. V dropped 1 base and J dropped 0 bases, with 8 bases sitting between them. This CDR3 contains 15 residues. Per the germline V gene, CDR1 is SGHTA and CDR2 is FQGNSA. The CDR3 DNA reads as TGTGCCAGCAGCTTAGTTGCAGGTAGCACAGATACGCAGTATTTT. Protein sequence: CASSLVAGSTDTQYF.

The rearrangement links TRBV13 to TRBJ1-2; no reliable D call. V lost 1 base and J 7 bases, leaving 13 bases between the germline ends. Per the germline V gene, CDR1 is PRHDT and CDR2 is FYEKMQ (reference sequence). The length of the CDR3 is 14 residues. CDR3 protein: CASSLAARAGGYTF. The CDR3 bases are TGTGCCAGCAGCTTAGCAGCCCGGGCGGGTGGCTACACCTTC.

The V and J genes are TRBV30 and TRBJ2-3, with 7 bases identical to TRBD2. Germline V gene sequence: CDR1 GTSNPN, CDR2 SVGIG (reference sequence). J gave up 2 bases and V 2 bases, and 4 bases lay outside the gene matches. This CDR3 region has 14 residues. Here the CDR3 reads CAWSSGTTTDTQYF. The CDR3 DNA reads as TGTGCCTGGAGTAGCGGGACGACCACAGATACGCAGTATTTT.

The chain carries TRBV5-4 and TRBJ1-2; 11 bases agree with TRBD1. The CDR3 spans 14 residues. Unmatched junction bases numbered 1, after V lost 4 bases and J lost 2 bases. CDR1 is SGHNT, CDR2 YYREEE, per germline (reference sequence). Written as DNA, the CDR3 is TGTGCCAGCAGCAGGACAGGGGGCAACTATGGCTACACCTTC. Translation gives CASSRTGGNYGYTF.

CDR3 sequence (DNA): TGTGCCAGCAGTGAAGCCCTCGGGGTCAACACTGAAGCTTTCTTT. It specifies CASSEALGVNTEAFF. The chain uses TRBV25-1 and TRBJ1-1, with D unresolved. The CDR3 consists of 15 residues. V gave up 2 bases and J gave up 2 bases, with 12 bases separating them. The germline CDR1 and CDR2 sequences are MGHDK and SYGVNS.

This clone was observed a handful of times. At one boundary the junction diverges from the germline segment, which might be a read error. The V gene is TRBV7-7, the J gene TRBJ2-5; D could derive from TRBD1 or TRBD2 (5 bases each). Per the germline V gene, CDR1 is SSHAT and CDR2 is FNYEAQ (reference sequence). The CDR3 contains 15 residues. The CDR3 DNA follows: TGTGCTAGCAGCTCGACTACCGGGGCGCAAGAGACCCAGTACTTC. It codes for CASSSTTGAQETQYF.

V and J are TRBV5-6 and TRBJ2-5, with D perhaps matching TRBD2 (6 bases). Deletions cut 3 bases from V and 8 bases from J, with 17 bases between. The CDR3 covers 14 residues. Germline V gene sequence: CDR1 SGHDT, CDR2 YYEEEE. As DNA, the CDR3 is TGTGCCAGCAGCTGGAGAGTGGCGGGGAGTACCCAGTACTTC. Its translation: CASSWRVAGSTQYF.

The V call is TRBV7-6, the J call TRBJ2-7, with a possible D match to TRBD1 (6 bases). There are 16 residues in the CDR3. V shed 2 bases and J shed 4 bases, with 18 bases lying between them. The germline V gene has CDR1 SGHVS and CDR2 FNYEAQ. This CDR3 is CASSLIGGRASYEQYF. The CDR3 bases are TGTGCCAGCAGCTTAATTGGGGGCAGGGCATCTTACGAGCAGTACTTC.

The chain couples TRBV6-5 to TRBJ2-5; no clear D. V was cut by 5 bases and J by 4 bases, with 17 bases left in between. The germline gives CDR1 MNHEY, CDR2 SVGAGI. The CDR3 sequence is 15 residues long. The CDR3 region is CASSALTSYGETQYF. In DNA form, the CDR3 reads TGTGCCAGCAGTGCCCTTACCAGCTATGGAGAGACCCAGTACTTC.

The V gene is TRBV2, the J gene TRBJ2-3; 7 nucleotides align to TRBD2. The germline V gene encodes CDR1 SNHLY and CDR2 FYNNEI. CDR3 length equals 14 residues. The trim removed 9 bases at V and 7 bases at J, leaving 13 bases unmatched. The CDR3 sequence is CASGEGRLGNTQYF. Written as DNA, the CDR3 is TGTGCCAGTGGGGAGGGCCGGTTGGGGAATACGCAGTATTTT.

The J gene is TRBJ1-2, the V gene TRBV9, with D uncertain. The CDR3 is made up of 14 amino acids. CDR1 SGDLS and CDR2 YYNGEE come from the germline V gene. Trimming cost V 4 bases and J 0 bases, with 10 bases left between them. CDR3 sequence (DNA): TGTGCCAGCAGCTTCCGGACCGCTAACTATGGCTACACCTTC. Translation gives CASSFRTANYGYTF.

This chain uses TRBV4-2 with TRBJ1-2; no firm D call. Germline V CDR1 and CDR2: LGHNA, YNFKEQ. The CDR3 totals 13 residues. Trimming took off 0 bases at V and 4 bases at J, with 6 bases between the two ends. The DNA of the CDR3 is TGTGCCAGCAGCCAAGATTTGATCTATGGCTACACCTTC. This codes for CASSQDLIYGYTF.

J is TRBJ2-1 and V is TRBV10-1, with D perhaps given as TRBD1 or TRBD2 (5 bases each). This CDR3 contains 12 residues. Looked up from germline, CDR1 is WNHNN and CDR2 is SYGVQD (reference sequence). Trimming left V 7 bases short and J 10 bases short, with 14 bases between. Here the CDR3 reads CASNDYGTEQFF. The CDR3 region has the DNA TGCGCCAGCAACGACTACGGGACCGAGCAGTTCTTC.

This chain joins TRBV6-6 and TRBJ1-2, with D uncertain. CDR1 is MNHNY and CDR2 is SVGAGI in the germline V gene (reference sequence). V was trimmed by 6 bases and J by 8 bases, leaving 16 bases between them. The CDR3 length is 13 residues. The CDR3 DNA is TGTGCCAGCAGCCCGTCTGGTCGAGGAGGCTACACCTTC. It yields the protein CASSPSGRGGYTF.

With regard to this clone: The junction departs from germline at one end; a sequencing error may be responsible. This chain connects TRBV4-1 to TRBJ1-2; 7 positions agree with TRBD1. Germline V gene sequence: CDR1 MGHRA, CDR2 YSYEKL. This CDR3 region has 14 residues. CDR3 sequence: CASSQVGAGGIPSF. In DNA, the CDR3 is TGCGCCAGCAGCCAAGTAGGGGCAGGGGGTATTCCATCCTTC.

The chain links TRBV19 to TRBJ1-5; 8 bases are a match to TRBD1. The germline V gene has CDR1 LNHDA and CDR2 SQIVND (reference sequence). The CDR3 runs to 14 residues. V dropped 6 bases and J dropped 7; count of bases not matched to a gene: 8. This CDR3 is CASSPGGAGQPQHF. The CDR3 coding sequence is TGTGCCAGTAGCCCAGGGGGCGCCGGGCAGCCCCAGCATTTT. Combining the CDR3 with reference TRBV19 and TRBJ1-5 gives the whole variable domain DGGITQSPKYLFRKEGQNVTLSCEQNLNHDAMYWYRQDPGQGLRLIYYSQIVNDFQKGDIAEGYSVSREKKESFPLTVTSAQKNPTAFYLCASSPGGAGQPQHFGDGTRLSIL.

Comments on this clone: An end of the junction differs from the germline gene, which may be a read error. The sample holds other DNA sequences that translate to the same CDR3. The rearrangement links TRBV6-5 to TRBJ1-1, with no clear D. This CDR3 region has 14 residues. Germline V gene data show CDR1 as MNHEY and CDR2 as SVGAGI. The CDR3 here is CASRAGLHNTEAFF. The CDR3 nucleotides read TGTGCCAGCAGAGCCGGGTTACATAACACTGAGGCTTTCTTT.

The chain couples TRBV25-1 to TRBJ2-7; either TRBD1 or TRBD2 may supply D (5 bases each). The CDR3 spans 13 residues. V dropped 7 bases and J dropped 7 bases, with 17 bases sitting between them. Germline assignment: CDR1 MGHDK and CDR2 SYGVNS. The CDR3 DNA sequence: TGTGCCAGCACCTCCGGGACGTCCGTAGAGCAGTACTTC. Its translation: CASTSGTSVEQYF.

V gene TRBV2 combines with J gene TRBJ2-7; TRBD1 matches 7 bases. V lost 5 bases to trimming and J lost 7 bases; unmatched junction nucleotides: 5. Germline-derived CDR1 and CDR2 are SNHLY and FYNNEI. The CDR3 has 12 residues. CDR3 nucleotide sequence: TGTGCCAGCAGTAAGGACAGGAGAGAGCAGTACTTC. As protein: CASSKDRREQYF. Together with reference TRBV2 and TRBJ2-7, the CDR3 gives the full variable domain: EPEVTQTPSHQVTQMGQEVILRCVPISNHLYFYWYRQILGQKVEFLVSFYNNEISEKSEIFDDQFSVERPDGSNFTLKIRSTKLEDSAMYFCASSKDRREQYFGPGTRLTVT.

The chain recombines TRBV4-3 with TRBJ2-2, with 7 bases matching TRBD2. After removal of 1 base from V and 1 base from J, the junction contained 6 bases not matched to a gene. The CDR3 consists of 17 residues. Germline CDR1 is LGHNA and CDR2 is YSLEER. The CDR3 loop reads CASSQASGTMNTGELFF. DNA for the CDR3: TGCGCCAGCAGCCAAGCCTCCGGGACTATGAACACCGGGGAGCTGTTTTTT.

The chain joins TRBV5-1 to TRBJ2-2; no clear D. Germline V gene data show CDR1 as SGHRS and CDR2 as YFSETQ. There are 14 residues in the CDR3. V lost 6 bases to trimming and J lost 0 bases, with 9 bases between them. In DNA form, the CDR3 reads TGCGCCAGCATGCTGGGCGCGAACACCGGGGAGCTGTTTTTT. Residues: CASMLGANTGELFF.

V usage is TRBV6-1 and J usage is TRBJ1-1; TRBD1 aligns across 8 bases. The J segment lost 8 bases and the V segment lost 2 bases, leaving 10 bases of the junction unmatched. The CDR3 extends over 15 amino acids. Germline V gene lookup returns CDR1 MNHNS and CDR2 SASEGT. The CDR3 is CASSERGDRSGEAFF. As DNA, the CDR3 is TGTGCCAGCAGTGAAAGGGGGGACAGGAGCGGCGAAGCTTTCTTT.